A single sample gave rise to the 16 T cell receptor beta chains below, sequenced in a study of OX40 agonist ivuxolimab in advanced cancers. Clones were sequenced by immunoSEQ multiplex PCR, and TCRdb holds only the in-frame ones, with some missing. The table has around 72,000 clones, about 85% seen once. The material sequenced was CD4+ or CD8+ T cells sorted from blood, taken in a trial of the OX40 agonist ivuxolimab. All receptors derive from an adult with an advanced solid tumor such as melanoma, head and neck, liver or kidney cancer.

The chain recombines TRBV9 with TRBJ2-7; TRBD2 agrees at 8 bases. Germline trimming cut 0 bases from V and 5 bases from J; bases unmatched to any gene: 13. CDR3 length: 17 residues. Germline CDR1 is SGDLS and CDR2 is YYNGEE. The CDR3 loop reads CASSVGGGTSEFHEQYF. As DNA, the CDR3 is TGTGCCAGCAGCGTAGGAGGTGGGACTAGTGAGTTCCACGAGCAGTACTTC.

CDR3: CASGLEVGEQFF. The CDR3 region has the DNA TGTGCTAGTGGTTTGGAGGTTGGTGAGCAGTTCTTC. The rearrangement links TRBV12-5 to TRBJ2-1; no clear D. The germline V and J ends were trimmed by 1 base and 9 bases, with 7 bases remaining between them. The CDR3 totals 12 residues. Germline values: CDR1 LGHNT, CDR2 FRNRAP.

CDR3 bases: TGCGCCAGCAGCCAAGATGTTGCAGGGGGGAAAAACGAGCAGTACTTC. It codes for CASSQDVAGGKNEQYF. The chain employs TRBV4-3 and TRBJ2-7; TRBD1 is a possible D gene (7 bases). Trimming removed 0 bases from V and 5 bases from J, with 17 bases in between. Germline V gives CDR1 LGHNA, CDR2 YSLEER. The CDR3 has 16 amino acids.

In this sample, this clone turned up once. This chain uses TRBV11-2 with TRBJ2-7, with D perhaps matching TRBD1 (5 bases). Between the trimmed V and J ends, which lost 2 bases and 3 bases, there was a span of 17 bases. CDR1 is SGHAT, CDR2 FQNNGV, per germline. The CDR3 consists of 16 residues. The CDR3 nucleotides are TGTGCCAGCAGCTTAAGGGCCACCGACAGAATCTACGAGCAGTACTTC. Translating gives CASSLRATDRIYEQYF.

Here the CDR3 reads CASSQGLVRSRNTEAFF. The CDR3 nucleotides read TGCGCCAGCAGCCAAGGGCTCGTCAGGAGTCGTAACACTGAAGCTTTCTTT. The genes are TRBV4-1 and TRBJ1-1, with D unresolved. Trimming took 1 base from V and 2 from J, leaving 17 bases between them. CDR1 and CDR2 from the germline V gene are MGHRA and YSYEKL. This CDR3 region has 17 residues.

The chain couples TRBV9 to TRBJ2-2; D gene uncertain. The germline CDR1 and CDR2 sequences are SGDLS and YYNGEE. The V and J ends lost 4 bases and 1 base respectively, with 8 bases between them. The CDR3 runs to 14 residues. The CDR3 reads CASSPRMNTGELFF. CDR3 bases: TGTGCCAGCAGCCCCCGCATGAACACCGGGGAGCTGTTTTTT.

V is TRBV28 and J is TRBJ1-5; D perhaps matches TRBD1 (6 bases). The germline gives CDR1 MDHEN, CDR2 SYDVKM. V was cut by 5 bases and J by 2 bases, with 13 bases left in between. The CDR3 has 15 residues. The CDR3 loop reads CASSRTAYGNQPQHF. CDR3 sequence (DNA): TGTGCCAGCAGTCGGACAGCTTATGGCAATCAGCCCCAGCATTTT.

The chain employs TRBV9 and TRBJ2-3; D is unresolved. This CDR3 contains 13 residues. CDR1 SGDLS and CDR2 YYNGEE come from the germline V gene. Between the trimmed V and J ends, which lost 3 bases and 3 bases, there was a span of 8 bases. CDR3 amino acids: CASSEVNTDTQYF. Here the CDR3 DNA reads TGTGCCAGCAGCGAAGTTAATACAGATACGCAGTATTTT. Based on the CDR3 plus reference TRBV9 and TRBJ2-3, the full variable domain is DSGVTQTPKHLITATGQRVTLRCSPRSGDLSVYWYQQSLDQGLQFLIQYYNGEERAKGNILERFSAQQFPDLHSELNLSSLELGDSALYFCASSEVNTDTQYFGPGTRLTVL.

This rearrangement joins TRBV9 to TRBJ2-1; weak D call: TRBD2 (6 bases). CDR1 is SGDLS, CDR2 YYNGEE, per germline. The CDR3 has 14 residues. Trimming stripped 3 bases from V and 9 bases from J, with 16 bases between. Here the CDR3 DNA reads TGTGCCAGCAGCGACGGGGGACCCTCGTCTGAGCAGTTCTTC. Amino acid sequence: CASSDGGPSSEQFF.

V is TRBV30 and J is TRBJ2-5, with 10 bases matching TRBD2. The J call is doubtful: the DNA matches TRBJ2-7 better. The CDR3 has 16 residues. Germline V gene data show CDR1 as GTSNPN and CDR2 as SVGIG (reference sequence). In DNA, the CDR3 is TGTGCCTGGAGTGCCACCCGGACTAGCGGTTCCTACGAGCAGTACTTC. It codes for CAWSATRTSGSYEQYF.

The chain's CDR3 is CAWSVQKGSPLHF. CDR3 bases: TGTGCCTGGAGTGTCCAGAAAGGGTCACCCCTCCACTTT. The chain carries TRBV30 and TRBJ1-6; D not resolved. The CDR3 consists of 13 residues. Trimming took off 0 bases at V and 10 bases at J, with 10 bases between the two ends. Germline CDR1 is GTSNPN and CDR2 is SVGIG (reference sequence).

The chain has TRBV5-1 and TRBJ1-2; 8 nucleotides align to TRBD1. Trimming took 0 bases from V and 2 from J; bases not matched to a gene: 6. This CDR3 has 16 residues. CDR1 is SGHRS and CDR2 is YFSETQ in the germline V gene. CDR3 nucleotides: TGCGCCAGCAGCTTGGCCTCCGGGACAGGAAACTATGGCTACACCTTC. Translation: CASSLASGTGNYGYTF.

V usage is TRBV5-6 and J usage is TRBJ1-2, with 10 bases aligning to TRBD1. CDR3 size: 15 residues. V dropped 7 bases and J dropped 1; count of bases not matched to a gene: 7. Germline lookup yields CDR1 SGHDT and CDR2 YYEEEE. The CDR3 coding sequence is TGTGCCAGCGGTCGACAGGGGGCAGGTAACTATGGCTACACCTTC. Translated, it gives CASGRQGAGNYGYTF.

V usage is TRBV7-2 and J usage is TRBJ1-6; perhaps TRBD1 as D (6 bases). CDR3 length: 15 residues. Germline-derived CDR1 and CDR2 are SGHTA and FQGNSA. V gave up 6 bases and J gave up 5 bases, with 14 bases separating them. CDR3 sequence (DNA): TGTGCCAGCAGACCGACTGACAGGAATAATTCACCCCTCCACTTT. Its protein product is CASRPTDRNNSPLHF.

The chain couples TRBV9 to TRBJ2-3; D is perhaps TRBD1 (6 bases). CDR1 and CDR2 (germline): SGDLS, YYNGEE. V was pared by 0 bases and J by 5 bases, with 10 bases between. This CDR3 is 14 amino acids long. In nucleotides, the CDR3 is TGTGCCAGCAGCGTAGGACAGGTCCTAGATACGCAGTATTTT. Protein: CASSVGQVLDTQYF. The whole variable domain, filled in from reference TRBV9 and TRBJ2-3, reads DSGVTQTPKHLITATGQRVTLRCSPRSGDLSVYWYQQSLDQGLQFLIQYYNGEERAKGNILERFSAQQFPDLHSELNLSSLELGDSALYFCASSVGQVLDTQYFGPGTRLTVL.

The chain couples TRBV9 to TRBJ1-4, with D possibly being TRBD1 (6 bases). The germline V gene has CDR1 SGDLS and CDR2 YYNGEE. The CDR3 totals 13 residues. V lost 4 bases to trimming and J lost 8 bases, with 12 bases between them. The CDR3 loop is CASSTRQAEKLFF. Here the CDR3 DNA reads TGTGCCAGCAGCACCCGACAGGCCGAAAAACTGTTTTTT.